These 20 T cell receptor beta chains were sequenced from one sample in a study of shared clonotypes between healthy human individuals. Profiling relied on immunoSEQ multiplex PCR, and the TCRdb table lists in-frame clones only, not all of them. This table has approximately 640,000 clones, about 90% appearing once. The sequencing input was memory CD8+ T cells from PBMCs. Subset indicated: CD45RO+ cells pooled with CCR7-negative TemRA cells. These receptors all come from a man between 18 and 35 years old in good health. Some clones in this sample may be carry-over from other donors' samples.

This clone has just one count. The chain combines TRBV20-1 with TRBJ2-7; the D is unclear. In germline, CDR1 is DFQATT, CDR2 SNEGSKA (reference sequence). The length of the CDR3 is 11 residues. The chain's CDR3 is CRWKPSYEQYF. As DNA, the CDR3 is TGCAGGTGGAAACCCTCCTACGAGCAGTACTTC.

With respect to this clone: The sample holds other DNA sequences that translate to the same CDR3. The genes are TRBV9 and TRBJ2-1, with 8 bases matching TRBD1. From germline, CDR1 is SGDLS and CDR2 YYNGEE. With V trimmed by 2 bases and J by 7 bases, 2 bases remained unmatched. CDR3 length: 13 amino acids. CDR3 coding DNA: TGTGCCAGCAGCGTTACAGGGGGAAATGAGCAGTTCTTC. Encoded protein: CASSVTGGNEQFF. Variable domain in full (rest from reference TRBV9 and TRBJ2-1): DSGVTQTPKHLITATGQRVTLRCSPRSGDLSVYWYQQSLDQGLQFLIQYYNGEERAKGNILERFSAQQFPDLHSELNLSSLELGDSALYFCASSVTGGNEQFFGPGTRLTVL.

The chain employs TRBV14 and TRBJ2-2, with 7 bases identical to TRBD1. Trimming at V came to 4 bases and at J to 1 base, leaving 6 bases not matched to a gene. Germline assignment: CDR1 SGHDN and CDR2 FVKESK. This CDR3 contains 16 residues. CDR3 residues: CASSPPGQKNTGELFF. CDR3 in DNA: TGTGCCAGCAGCCCCCCGGGACAGAAGAACACCGGGGAGCTGTTTTTT.

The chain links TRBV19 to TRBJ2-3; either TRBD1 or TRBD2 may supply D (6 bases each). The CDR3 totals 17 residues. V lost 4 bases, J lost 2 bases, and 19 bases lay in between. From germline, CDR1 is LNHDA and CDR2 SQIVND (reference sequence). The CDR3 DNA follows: TGTGCCAGTAGTACCTACTGGGGGGCGGGACTCACAGATACGCAGTATTTT. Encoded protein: CASSTYWGAGLTDTQYF.

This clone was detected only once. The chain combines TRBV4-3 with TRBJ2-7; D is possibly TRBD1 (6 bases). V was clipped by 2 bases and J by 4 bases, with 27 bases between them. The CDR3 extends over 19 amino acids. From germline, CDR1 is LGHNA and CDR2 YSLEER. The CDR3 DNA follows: TGCGCCAGCAGCCAACTGGGCAGGGGACCCGCCTCTCCACCGTACGAGCAGTACTTC. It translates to CASSQLGRGPASPPYEQYF.

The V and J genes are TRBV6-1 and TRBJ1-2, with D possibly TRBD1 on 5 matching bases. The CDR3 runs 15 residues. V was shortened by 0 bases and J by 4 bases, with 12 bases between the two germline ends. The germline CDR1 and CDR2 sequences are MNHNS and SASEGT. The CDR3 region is CASSEATGGLYGYTF. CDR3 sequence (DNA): TGTGCCAGCAGTGAAGCGACCGGGGGTCTCTATGGCTACACCTTC.

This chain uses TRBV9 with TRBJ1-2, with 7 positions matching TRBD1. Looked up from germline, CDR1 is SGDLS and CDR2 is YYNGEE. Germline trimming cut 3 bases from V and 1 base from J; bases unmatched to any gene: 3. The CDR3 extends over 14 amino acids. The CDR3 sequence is CASSGRDSNYGYTF. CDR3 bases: TGTGCCAGCAGCGGCCGGGACAGTAACTATGGCTACACCTTC.

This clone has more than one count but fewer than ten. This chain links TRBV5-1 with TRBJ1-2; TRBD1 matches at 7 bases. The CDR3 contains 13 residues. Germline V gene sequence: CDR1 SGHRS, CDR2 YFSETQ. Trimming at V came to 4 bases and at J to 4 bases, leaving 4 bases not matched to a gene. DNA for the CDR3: TGCGCCAGCAGCCGGGACAGATCCTATGGCTACACCTTC. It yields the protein CASSRDRSYGYTF. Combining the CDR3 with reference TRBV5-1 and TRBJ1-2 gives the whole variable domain KAGVTQTPRYLIKTRGQQVTLSCSPISGHRSVSWYQQTPGQGLQFLFEYFSETQRNKGNFPGRFSGRQFSNSRSEMNVSTLELGDSALYLCASSRDRSYGYTFGSGTRLTVV.

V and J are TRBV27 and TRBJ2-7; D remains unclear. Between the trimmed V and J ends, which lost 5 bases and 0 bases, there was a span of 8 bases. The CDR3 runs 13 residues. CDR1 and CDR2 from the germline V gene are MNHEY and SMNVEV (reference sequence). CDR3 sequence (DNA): TGTGCCAGCAGTGAGCGCAGCTCCTACGAGCAGTACTTC. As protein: CASSERSSYEQYF.

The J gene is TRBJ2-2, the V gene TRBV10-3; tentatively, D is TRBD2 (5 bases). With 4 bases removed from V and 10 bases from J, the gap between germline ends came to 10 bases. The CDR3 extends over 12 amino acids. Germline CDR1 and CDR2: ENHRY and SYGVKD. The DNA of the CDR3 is TGTGCCATCAGTGGGACTGTTGAGGAGCTGTTTTTT. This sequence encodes CAISGTVEELFF.

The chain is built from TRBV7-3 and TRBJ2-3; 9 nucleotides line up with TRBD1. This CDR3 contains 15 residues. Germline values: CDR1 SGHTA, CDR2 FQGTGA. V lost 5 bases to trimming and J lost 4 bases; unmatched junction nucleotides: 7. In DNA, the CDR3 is TGTGCCAGCAGCCGGACAGGGGTTTTTGCAGATACGCAGTATTTT. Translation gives CASSRTGVFADTQYF.

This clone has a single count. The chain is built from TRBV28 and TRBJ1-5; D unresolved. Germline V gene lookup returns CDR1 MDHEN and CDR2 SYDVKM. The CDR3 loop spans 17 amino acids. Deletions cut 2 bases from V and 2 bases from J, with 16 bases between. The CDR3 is CASSLGPFAGGNQPQHF. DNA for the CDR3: TGTGCCAGCAGTTTAGGGCCTTTTGCGGGCGGCAATCAGCCCCAGCATTTT.

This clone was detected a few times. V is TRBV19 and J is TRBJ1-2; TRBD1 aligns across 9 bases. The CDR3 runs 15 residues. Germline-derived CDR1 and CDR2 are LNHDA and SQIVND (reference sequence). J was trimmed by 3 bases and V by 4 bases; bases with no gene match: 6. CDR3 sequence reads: CASSNRRTGDYGYTF. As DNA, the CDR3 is TGTGCCAGTAGTAACAGACGGACAGGGGACTATGGCTACACCTTC. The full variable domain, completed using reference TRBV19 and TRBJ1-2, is DGGITQSPKYLFRKEGQNVTLSCEQNLNHDAMYWYRQDPGQGLRLIYYSQIVNDFQKGDIAEGYSVSREKKESFPLTVTSAQKNPTAFYLCASSNRRTGDYGYTFGSGTRLTVV.

The CDR3 loop reads CATRTGMNTEAFF. The CDR3 DNA reads as TGCGCCACGAGGACAGGCATGAACACTGAAGCTTTCTTT. This sequence joins TRBV5-1 and TRBJ1-1; 7 nucleotides agree with TRBD1. CDR3 size: 13 residues. Germline assignment: CDR1 SGHRS and CDR2 YFSETQ. V lost 9 bases to trimming and J lost 0 bases; unmatched junction nucleotides: 5.

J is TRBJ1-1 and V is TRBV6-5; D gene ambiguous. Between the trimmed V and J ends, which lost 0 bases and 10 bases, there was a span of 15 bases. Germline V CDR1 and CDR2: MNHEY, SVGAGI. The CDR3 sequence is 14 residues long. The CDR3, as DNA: TGTGCCAGCAGTTACTCGGAGGGCCCCCGGGGAGCTTTCTTT. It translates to CASSYSEGPRGAFF.

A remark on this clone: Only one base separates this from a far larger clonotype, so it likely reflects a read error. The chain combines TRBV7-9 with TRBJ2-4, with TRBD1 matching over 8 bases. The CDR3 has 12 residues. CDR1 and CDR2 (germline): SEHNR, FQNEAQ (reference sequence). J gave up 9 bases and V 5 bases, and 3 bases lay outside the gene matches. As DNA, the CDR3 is TGTGCCAGCAGCGCTACAGGGGGCATTCAGTACTTC. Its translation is CASSATGGIQYF.

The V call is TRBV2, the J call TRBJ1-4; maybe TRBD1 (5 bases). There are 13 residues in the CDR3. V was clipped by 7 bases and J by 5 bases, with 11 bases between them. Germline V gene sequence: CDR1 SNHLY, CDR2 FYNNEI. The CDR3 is CASTGVWNEKLFF. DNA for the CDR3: TGTGCCAGCACGGGGGTTTGGAATGAAAAACTGTTTTTT.

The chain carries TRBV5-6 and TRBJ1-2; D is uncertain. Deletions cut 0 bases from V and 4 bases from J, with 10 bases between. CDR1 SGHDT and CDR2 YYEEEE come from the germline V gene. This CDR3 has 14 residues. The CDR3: CASSLALDVYGYTF. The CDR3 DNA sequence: TGTGCCAGCAGCTTGGCCTTAGATGTCTATGGCTACACCTTC.

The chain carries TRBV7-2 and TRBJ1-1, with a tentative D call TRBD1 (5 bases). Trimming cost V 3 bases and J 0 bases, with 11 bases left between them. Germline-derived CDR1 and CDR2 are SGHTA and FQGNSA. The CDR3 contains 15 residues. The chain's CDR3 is CASSFAKGVNTEAFF. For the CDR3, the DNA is TGTGCCAGCAGCTTTGCCAAAGGGGTGAACACTGAAGCTTTCTTT.

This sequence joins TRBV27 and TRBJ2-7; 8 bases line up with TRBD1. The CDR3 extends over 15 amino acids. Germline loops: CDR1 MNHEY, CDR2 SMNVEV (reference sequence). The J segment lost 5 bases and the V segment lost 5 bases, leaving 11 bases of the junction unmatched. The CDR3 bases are TGTGCCAGCAGTCCGCGGACAGGGTGGGCCCACGAGCAGTACTTC. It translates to CASSPRTGWAHEQYF.